This T cell receptor beta chain was captured in a study of OX40 agonist ivuxolimab in advanced cancers. The assay was immunoSEQ multiplex PCR, and TCRdb's table has in-frame clones only and misses some. The repertoire holds approximately 61,000 clones, about 88% seen once, with about 18% in the top ten. This clonotype was obtained from an adult with an advanced solid tumor such as melanoma, head and neck, liver or kidney cancer. The specimen was CD4+ or CD8+ T cells sorted from blood, collected in a trial of the OX40 agonist ivuxolimab.

The CDR3: CASSFLWDRGCREQYF. The CDR3 nucleotides are TGTGCCAGCAGTTTCTTATGGGACAGGGGTTGTCGGGAGCAGTACTTC. The genes are TRBV6-8 and TRBJ2-7; TRBD1 matches 10 bases. The CDR3 runs to 16 residues. V was clipped by 4 bases and J by 7 bases; unmatched bases: 13. Germline V CDR1 and CDR2: MNHGY, SAAAGT.